These T cell receptor beta chains were read from a single sample in a study of cytomegalovirus exposure and HLA in healthy donors. Produced via immunoSEQ multiplex PCR; TCRdb's table is partial and in-frame only. The table includes under 95,000 clones, 55% to 75% detected once. Sequences were obtained from PBMCs. These receptors were collected from a woman aged 40 to 55 in good health and CMV-seropositive. CDR3s include the opening cysteine and the closing phenylalanine or tryptophan. A D gene is named only where the DNA matches it firmly. A row's size may be missing; if present it is once, few, many or a size class.

j_call	d_call	v_call	clone_size	cdr3_nt	cdr3_aa
TRBJ2-1	.	TRBV15	.	TGTGCCACCAGCAAAGGGACAAACTCCTACAATGAGCAGTTCTTC	CATSKGTNSYNEQFF
TRBJ1-1	.	TRBV7-2	.	TGTGCCAGCAGTTTCCGAGGGGGCACTGAAGCTTTCTTT	CASSFRGGTEAFF
TRBJ2-7	.	TRBV28	once	TGTGCCAGCAGTTCCCCCCAGGACTACGAGCAGTACTTC	CASSSPQDYEQYF
TRBJ2-1	.	TRBV15	.	TGTGCCACCAGCAGTTCTAGGACACCCTACAATGAGCAGTTCTTC	CATSSSRTPYNEQFF
TRBJ2-4	.	TRBV19	.	TGTGCCAGTAGTATAGGGGGCGGCGGAAACATTCAGTACTTC	CASSIGGGGNIQYF
TRBJ2-3	TRBD1	TRBV2	.	TGTGCCAGCAGTGACAGGGGGCAAGATACGCAGTATTTT	CASSDRGQDTQYF
TRBJ1-4	TRBD1	TRBV4-2	.	TGTGCCAGCAGCCAGGGACAGGAAGATGAAAAACTGTTTTTT	CASSQGQEDEKLFF
TRBJ1-5	TRBD1	TRBV5-6	.	TGTGCCAGCAGCTTTACAGGGGGTACTCAGCCCCAGCATTTT	CASSFTGGTQPQHF
TRBJ2-1	.	TRBV11-3	.	TGTGCCAGCAGCTTGGGAGCGGTGTACAATGAGCAGTTCTTC	CASSLGAVYNEQFF
TRBJ1-6	TRBD1	TRBV2	.	TGTGCCAGAGGGACAGGGTCAAATTCACCCCTCCACTTT	CARGTGSNSPLHF
TRBJ2-7	TRBD1	TRBV19	.	TGTGCCAGTAGTGGAGAGGGACAGGGCGAGCAGTACTTC	CASSGEGQGEQYF
TRBJ2-3	.	TRBV4-2	.	TGTGCCAGCAGCCACGATCTCCGGGGGACAGATACGCAGTATTTT	CASSHDLRGTDTQYF
TRBJ1-1	.	TRBV9	.	TGTGCCAGCAGCGATCTCACGGGGGCTTTCTTT	CASSDLTGAFF
TRBJ2-7	.	TRBV27	.	TGTGCCAGCAGTCCACCGGGACAATCAGCCGAGCAGTACTTC	CASSPPGQSAEQYF
TRBJ1-2	.	TRBV27	once	TGTGCCAGCAGGGCCGACAATTATGGCTACACCTTC	CASRADNYGYTF
TRBJ1-4	TRBD1	TRBV6-1	.	TGTGCCAGCAGGGGATTGACAGGGAGAAATGAAAAACTGTTTTTT	CASRGLTGRNEKLFF
TRBJ1-4	.	TRBV19	once	TGTGCCAGTAGTATCCGGGGTGGGAAAGAAAAACTGTTTTTT	CASSIRGGKEKLFF
TRBJ2-5	TRBD2	TRBV25-1	.	TGTGCCAGCGGAATAGCGGGGGCCCTCCAAGAGACCCAGTACTTC	CASGIAGALQETQYF
TRBJ2-3	TRBD1	TRBV5-1	.	TGCGCCAGCAGCTTGTTCGACAGGGGAGATACGCAGTATTTT	CASSLFDRGDTQYF
TRBJ2-1	TRBD2	TRBV5-1	.	TGCGCCAGCAGCTTGTCCCCTCTAGCGGGGCCTTACAATGAGCAGTTCTTC	CASSLSPLAGPYNEQFF
TRBJ1-5	.	TRBV6-4	.	TGTGCCAGCAGTGACGAGGGCGGTCAGCCCCAGCATTTT	CASSDEGGQPQHF
TRBJ2-3	.	TRBV7-8	few	TGTGCCAGCAGCTTATTCCGCCGGTCCGCAGATACGCAGTATTTT	CASSLFRRSADTQYF
TRBJ2-5	TRBD2	TRBV4-1	.	TGCGCCAGCAGCCAGTTTATTTATTCCCGGACTAGCGGGGGGGCCGGGGAAGAGACCCAGTACTTC	CASSQFIYSRTSGGAGEETQYF
TRBJ2-7	TRBD2	TRBV5-6	.	TGTGCCAGCAGCTTGGAGCGGGGATCGTCCTACGAGCAGTACTTC	CASSLERGSSYEQYF
TRBJ1-5	.	TRBV7-6	few	TGTGCCAGCAGCTTAGAGGGGGTTCGCGGCCAGCCCCAGCATTTT	CASSLEGVRGQPQHF
TRBJ1-5	.	TRBV15	.	TGTGCCACCAGCAGCCCCCACGGTAATCAATTAAATCAGCCCCAGCATTTT	CATSSPHGNQLNQPQHF
TRBJ2-6	.	TRBV4-2	once	TGTGCCAGCAGCCAAGAAGGCGGGGTTGGGGCCAACGTCCTGACTTTC	CASSQEGGVGANVLTF
TRBJ1-2	.	TRBV28	.	TGTGCCAGCAGTTTATCCAAGTGGAGGGGAGGCTACACCTTC	CASSLSKWRGGYTF
TRBJ2-7	TRBD2	TRBV9	.	TGTGCCAGCAGCGTAGGCCCCCTAGCGGGGGAGAATCCCTACGAGCAGTACTTC	CASSVGPLAGENPYEQYF
TRBJ1-4	.	TRBV7-9	.	TGTGCCAGCAGCTCCTCCCGGCAGGGGAGGGAACTGGTAAAACTGTTTTTT	CASSSSRQGRELVKLFF
TRBJ2-5	.	TRBV4-2	.	TGTGCCAGCAGCAGACGCCCGGGTATCCAAGAGACCCAGTACTTC	CASSRRPGIQETQYF
TRBJ2-1	.	TRBV7-3	few	TGTGCCAGCAGCATTAGCGTGGCCTACAATGAGCAGTTCTTC	CASSISVAYNEQFF
TRBJ1-1	.	TRBV5-1	few	TGCGCCAGCAGCTTGGGAGGGGGATACACTGAAGCTTTCTTT	CASSLGGGYTEAFF
TRBJ2-5	.	TRBV12-5	few	TGTGCTAGTGGGAGAGAACCTCAAGAGACCCAGTACTTC	CASGREPQETQYF
TRBJ1-1	.	TRBV6-6	.	TGTGCCAGCAGCGGTATTTCGAACACTGAAGCTTTCTTT	CASSGISNTEAFF
TRBJ1-2	TRBD1	TRBV10-3	.	TGTGCCATTCAGGGGGCAGGTAACTATGGCTACACCTTC	CAIQGAGNYGYTF